A single TCR beta chain is shown here with its context. Treatment here: about 20 received Ad26.COV2.S at low or high dose, single or two shots; about 5 received placebo; per-sample allocation not given. Samples came from day 63 after the first vaccine or placebo injection. Vaccine was an Ad26 vector expressing Wuhan-strain SARS-CoV-2 spike. The sample comes from a study of Ad26.COV2.S vaccination and SARS-CoV-2 variants. Libraries were prepared by immunoSEQ multiplex PCR; TCRdb keeps only in-frame clonotypes and omits some of them. The data hold over 300,000 clones, with around four fifths observed a single time. The TCR was taken from a person between 18 and 60 years old who received the Ad26.COV2.S COVID-19 vaccine or a placebo. This specimen consisted of peripheral blood, obtained in a trial of Ad26.COV2.S vaccine versus placebo.

The DNA of the CDR3 is TGTGCCGGAAGTCCTAGCGGGCATTACAATGAGCAGTTCTTC. It yields the protein CAGSPSGHYNEQFF. The chain is built from TRBV2 and TRBJ2-1, with 8 bases fitting TRBD2. Trimming took 11 bases from V and 4 from J; bases not matched to a gene: 10. CDR3 length equals 14 residues. CDR1 and CDR2 from the germline V gene are SNHLY and FYNNEI.